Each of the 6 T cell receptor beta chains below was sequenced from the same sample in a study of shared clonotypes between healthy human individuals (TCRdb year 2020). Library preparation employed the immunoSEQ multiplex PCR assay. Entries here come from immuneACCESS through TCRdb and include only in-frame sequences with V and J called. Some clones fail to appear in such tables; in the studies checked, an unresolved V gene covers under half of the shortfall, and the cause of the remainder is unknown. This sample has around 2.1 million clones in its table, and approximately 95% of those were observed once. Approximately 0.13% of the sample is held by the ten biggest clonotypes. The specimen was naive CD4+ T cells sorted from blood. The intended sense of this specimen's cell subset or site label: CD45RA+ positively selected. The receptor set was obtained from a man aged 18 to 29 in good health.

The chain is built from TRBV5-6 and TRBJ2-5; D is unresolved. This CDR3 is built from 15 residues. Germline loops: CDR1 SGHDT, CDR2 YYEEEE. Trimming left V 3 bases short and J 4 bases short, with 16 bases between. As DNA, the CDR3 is TGTGCCAGCAGCTGGGTGGGTTTGTCTGGAGAGACCCAGTACTTC. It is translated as CASSWVGLSGETQYF.

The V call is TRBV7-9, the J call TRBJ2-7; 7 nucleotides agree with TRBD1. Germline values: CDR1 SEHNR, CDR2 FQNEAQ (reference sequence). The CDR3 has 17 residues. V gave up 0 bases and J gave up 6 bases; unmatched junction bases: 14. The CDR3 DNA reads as TGTGCCAGCAGCTTAGCGCGAAGGGGGCTAAGGAAGGCCGAGCAGTACTTC. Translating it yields CASSLARRGLRKAEQYF. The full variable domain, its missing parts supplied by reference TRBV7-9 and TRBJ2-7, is DTGVSQNPRHKITKRGQNVTFRCDPISEHNRLYWYRQTLGQGPEFLTYFQNEAQLEKSRLLSDRFSAERPKGSFSTLEIQRTEQGDSAMYLCASSLARRGLRKAEQYFGPGTRLTVT.

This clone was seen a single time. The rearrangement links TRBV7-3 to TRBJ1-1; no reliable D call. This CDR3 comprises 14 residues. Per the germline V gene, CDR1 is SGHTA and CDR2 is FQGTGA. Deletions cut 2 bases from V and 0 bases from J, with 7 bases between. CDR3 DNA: TGTGCCAGCAGCTTATTACGGATGAACACTGAAGCTTTCTTT. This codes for CASSLLRMNTEAFF.

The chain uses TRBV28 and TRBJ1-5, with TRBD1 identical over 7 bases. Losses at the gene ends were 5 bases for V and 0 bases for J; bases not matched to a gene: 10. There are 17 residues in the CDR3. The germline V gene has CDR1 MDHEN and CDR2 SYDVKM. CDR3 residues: CASSPWDSYYSNQPQHF. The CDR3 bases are TGTGCCAGCAGTCCCTGGGACAGTTACTATAGCAATCAGCCCCAGCATTTT.

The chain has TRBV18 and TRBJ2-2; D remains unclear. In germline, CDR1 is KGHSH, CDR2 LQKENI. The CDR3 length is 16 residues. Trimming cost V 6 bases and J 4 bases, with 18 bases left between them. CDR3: CASSQTLPESTGELFF. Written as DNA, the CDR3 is TGTGCCAGCTCCCAAACCCTTCCCGAAAGCACCGGGGAGCTGTTTTTT.

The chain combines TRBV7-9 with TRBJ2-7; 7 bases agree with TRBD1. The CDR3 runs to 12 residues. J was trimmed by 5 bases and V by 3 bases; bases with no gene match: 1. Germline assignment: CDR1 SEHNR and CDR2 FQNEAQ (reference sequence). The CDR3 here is CASSLTGNEQYF. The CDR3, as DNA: TGTGCCAGCAGCTTGACAGGGAACGAGCAGTACTTC.